The 32 T cell receptor beta chains in this list originate from one sample, sequenced in a study of blood T cell repertoires in COVID-19. Sequencing used immunoSEQ multiplex PCR; TCRdb keeps in-frame clones, though not all of them. The sample has around 99,000 clones; around 88% are singletons. Sequenced: peripheral blood. The receptors come from a man aged 45-65 years with active or convalescent COVID-19.

The chain recombines TRBV18 with TRBJ1-1; 8 bases are shared with TRBD1. CDR1 is KGHSH and CDR2 is LQKENI in the germline V gene. This CDR3 has 18 residues. The V gene end was trimmed by 0 bases and the J gene end by 1 base; junction bases not matched to a gene: 10. CDR3 bases: TGTGCCAGCTCACCACCGGGCAGGGGGCGGAGGTGGAACACTGAAGCTTTCTTT. This sequence encodes CASSPPGRGRRWNTEAFF.

The chain uses TRBV2 and TRBJ2-5, with 7 bases identical to TRBD1. The CDR3 has 13 residues. Losses at the gene ends were 6 bases for V and 5 bases for J; bases not matched to a gene: 6. CDR1 is SNHLY, CDR2 FYNNEI, per germline. CDR3 in amino acids: CASRQGTVETQYF. CDR3 nucleotide sequence: TGTGCCAGCAGACAGGGGACCGTGGAGACCCAGTACTTC.

The rearrangement uses TRBV10-2 and TRBJ2-1; D may be TRBD2 (5 bases). Germline V gene data show CDR1 as WSHSY and CDR2 as SAAADI. Trimming cost V 8 bases and J 8 bases, with 13 bases left between them. The CDR3 totals 12 residues. The CDR3 DNA sequence: TGCGCCAGCCGGAGGCTTAGGGATGAGCAGTTCTTC. This translates into CASRRLRDEQFF.

The chain uses TRBV9 and TRBJ2-1; no reliable D call. V lost 0 bases, J lost 4 bases, and 8 bases lay in between. CDR3 length equals 14 residues. Germline V gene data show CDR1 as SGDLS and CDR2 as YYNGEE. The CDR3 bases are TGTGCCAGCAGCGTAGCCAGTCCGTACAATGAGCAGTTCTTC. As protein: CASSVASPYNEQFF.

CDR3 region: CASSQDRLAGGGEQYF. CDR3 in DNA: TGCGCCAGCAGCCAAGATCGACTAGCGGGAGGGGGCGAGCAGTACTTC. The chain couples TRBV4-1 to TRBJ2-7, with TRBD2 matching over 14 bases. Per germline, CDR1 MGHRA and CDR2 YSYEKL. V was clipped by 0 bases and J by 6 bases; unmatched bases: 4. The CDR3 has 16 amino acids.

The V gene is TRBV6-5, the J gene TRBJ2-5; D possibly corresponds to TRBD2 (6 bases). Germline CDR1 MNHEY, CDR2 SVGAGI. This CDR3 has 15 residues. V lost 2 bases to trimming and J lost 2 bases, with 12 bases between them. CDR3 DNA sequence: TGTGCCAGCAGTTACGAACTAGCAGCTCAAGAGACCCAGTACTTC. Translation: CASSYELAAQETQYF.

This rearrangement joins TRBV6-5 to TRBJ1-1; D is unclear. Germline V gene data show CDR1 as MNHEY and CDR2 as SVGAGI. V dropped 6 bases and J dropped 4 bases, with 6 bases sitting between them. CDR3 length equals 11 residues. CDR3 protein: CASSEGTEAFF. CDR3 nucleotide sequence: TGTGCCAGCAGCGAGGGCACTGAAGCTTTCTTT.

Remarks on this clone: Other nucleotide sequences in the sample specify the same CDR3. V and J are TRBV29-1 and TRBJ1-1; D possibly corresponds to TRBD1 (5 bases). Looked up from germline, CDR1 is SQVTM and CDR2 is ANQGSEA. V was clipped by 5 bases and J by 5 bases, with 9 bases between them. This CDR3 has 11 residues. The CDR3 protein is CSVPDTTEAFF. In nucleotides, the CDR3 is TGCAGCGTTCCGGACACAACTGAAGCTTTCTTT.

The rearrangement uses TRBV11-3 and TRBJ2-5; 12 bases agree with TRBD1. CDR3 length equals 14 residues. J gave up 4 bases and V 5 bases, and 2 bases lay outside the gene matches. Germline V gene lookup returns CDR1 SGHNT and CDR2 YENEEA. The CDR3 reads CASSPGQGAETQYF. The DNA for the CDR3 is TGTGCCAGCAGCCCGGGACAGGGGGCAGAGACCCAGTACTTC.

V gene TRBV7-5 combines with J gene TRBJ2-2; no check of the table's D call, TRBD2, against the DNA was made. TRBV7-5 is a recognized pseudogene. This CDR3 contains 19 residues. The CDR3 nucleotides are TGTGCCAGAAGCTTAGTTTTCAAGACTAGCGGGAGAAAGGCCGGGGAGCTGTTTTTT. Residues: CARSLVFKTSGRKAGELFF.

The genes are TRBV6-5 and TRBJ1-3; D is perhaps TRBD1 (5 bases). CDR3 length equals 14 residues. V was shortened by 9 bases and J by 0 bases, with 12 bases between the two germline ends. Germline values: CDR1 MNHEY, CDR2 SVGAGI. DNA for the CDR3: TGTGCCAGTTACCCGCAGGGCTCTGGAAACACCATATATTTT. It yields the protein CASYPQGSGNTIYF.

The chain joins TRBV28 to TRBJ1-6, with D unresolved. V was cut by 4 bases and J by 6 bases, with 7 bases left in between. The CDR3 is 13 residues long. Germline V CDR1 and CDR2: MDHEN, SYDVKM. The CDR3 bases are TGTGCCAGCAGTTCGACTGGTAATTCACCCCTCCACTTT. Amino acid sequence: CASSSTGNSPLHF.

This chain connects TRBV5-1 to TRBJ2-1; 8 bases fit TRBD2. With V trimmed by 0 bases and J by 7 bases, 12 bases remained unmatched. CDR1 and CDR2 from the germline V gene are SGHRS and YFSETQ. This CDR3 region has 17 residues. The CDR3 region is CASSLDSSGRGMNEQFF. CDR3 nucleotide sequence: TGCGCCAGCAGCTTGGATTCGTCCGGGAGGGGTATGAATGAGCAGTTCTTC. Together with reference TRBV5-1 and TRBJ2-1, the CDR3 gives the full variable domain: KAGVTQTPRYLIKTRGQQVTLSCSPISGHRSVSWYQQTPGQGLQFLFEYFSETQRNKGNFPGRFSGRQFSNSRSEMNVSTLELGDSALYLCASSLDSSGRGMNEQFFGPGTRLTVL.

The rearrangement links TRBV9 to TRBJ2-2; TRBD2 aligns across 10 bases. The germline V gene encodes CDR1 SGDLS and CDR2 YYNGEE. The trim removed 0 bases at V and 6 bases at J, leaving 5 bases unmatched. CDR3 size: 16 residues. The CDR3 DNA reads TGTGCCAGCAGCGTAGACCCAGCGGGAGGGTCCGGGGAGCTGTTTTTT. It specifies CASSVDPAGGSGELFF.

The genes are TRBV29-1 and TRBJ2-7; 12 nucleotides align to TRBD2. CDR3 size: 13 residues. V lost 6 bases to trimming and J lost 6 bases; unmatched junction nucleotides: 6. CDR1 is SQVTM, CDR2 ANQGSEA, per germline. CDR3 residues: CSVPGLAGPEQYF. CDR3 bases: TGCAGCGTACCGGGACTAGCGGGCCCCGAGCAGTACTTC.

The V call is TRBV28, the J call TRBJ2-7; 9 bases agree with TRBD2. CDR3 length: 15 residues. With 5 bases clipped from V and 2 bases from J, the junction kept 7 bases outside the gene matches. CDR1 is MDHEN, CDR2 SYDVKM, per germline. The CDR3 DNA reads TGTGCCAGCAGTCTACACGGGACTAGCCCCTACGAGCAGTACTTC. Protein product: CASSLHGTSPYEQYF.

This clone was seen once. Written as DNA, the CDR3 is TGTGCCAGCAGCTTGGCGGATCAGCCCCAGCATTTT. Residues: CASSLADQPQHF. The chain links TRBV5-8 to TRBJ1-5; no reliable D call. This CDR3 contains 12 residues. Germline CDR1 SGHTS, CDR2 YDEGEE. V was cut by 0 bases and J by 5 bases, with 3 bases left in between.

V usage is TRBV3-1 (or the pseudogene TRBV3-2) and J usage is TRBJ2-3; 8 bases fit TRBD2. With 2 bases clipped from V and 0 bases from J, the junction kept 10 bases outside the gene matches. This CDR3 contains 18 residues. The germline CDR1 and CDR2 sequences are LGHDT and YNNKEL (reference sequence). The CDR3 nucleotides read TGTGCCAGCAGCCAACCCGGACTAGCTGTAACTAGCACAGATACGCAGTATTTT. Protein: CASSQPGLAVTSTDTQYF.

The gene calls are TRBV7-2 and TRBJ1-3; D unresolved. Trimming removed 1 base at V and 0 bases at J, with 10 bases between. Germline V CDR1 and CDR2: SGHTA, FQGNSA. This CDR3 comprises 16 residues. The CDR3 DNA reads as TGTGCCAGCAGCTTAGGGGCCAGCCACTCTGGAAACACCATATATTTT. Translation gives CASSLGASHSGNTIYF.

In DNA, the CDR3 is TGTGCCAGCAGCCAAGGGACAGGGAACACCGGGGAGCTGTTTTTT. This translates into CASSQGTGNTGELFF. This rearrangement joins TRBV3-1 (or the pseudogene TRBV3-2) to TRBJ2-2; 7 nucleotides agree with TRBD1. This CDR3 contains 15 residues. V trimming: 1 base; J trimming: 1 base; junction bases outside the gene matches: 0. Germline V lookup: CDR1 LGHDT, CDR2 YNNKEL (reference sequence).

A few counts support this clone. The chain carries TRBV30 and TRBJ1-5; 7 bases map to TRBD1. CDR1 GTSNPN and CDR2 SVGIG come from the germline V gene (reference sequence). The CDR3 covers 11 residues. The trim removed 1 base at V and 16 bases at J, leaving 7 bases unmatched. This CDR3 is CAWSGGRGVHF. The CDR3 region has the DNA TGTGCCTGGAGTGGTGGCAGGGGGGTTCATTTT.

This chain joins TRBV15 and TRBJ2-7, with a weak D call TRBD2 (5 bases). Germline CDR1 and CDR2: LNHNV and YYDKDF (reference sequence). The CDR3 runs 15 residues. Deletions cut 0 bases from V and 2 bases from J, with 11 bases between. The CDR3 coding sequence is TGTGCCACCAGCAGAGATCTGAGCGGTACCTACGAGCAGTACTTC. Translating gives CATSRDLSGTYEQYF.

The chain links TRBV7-7 to TRBJ2-3; TRBD2 aligns across 9 bases. The length of the CDR3 is 16 residues. V trimming: 3 bases; J trimming: 0 bases; junction bases outside the gene matches: 4. Germline CDR1 reads SSHAT; CDR2 reads FNYEAQ (reference sequence). The CDR3 bases are TGTGCCAGCAGCTTGGGTAGCGGGAGTAGCACAGATACGCAGTATTTT. Encoded protein: CASSLGSGSSTDTQYF.

The chain recombines TRBV7-9 with TRBJ1-5; TRBD1 might be the D (5 bases). V was trimmed by 0 bases and J by 5 bases, leaving 8 bases between them. The CDR3 runs to 14 residues. Looked up from germline, CDR1 is SEHNR and CDR2 is FQNEAQ (reference sequence). CDR3 nucleotides: TGTGCCAGCAGCTTAGCGACAGCAGATCAGCCCCAGCATTTT. Encoded protein: CASSLATADQPQHF.

The J gene is TRBJ1-4, the V gene TRBV28; 9 nucleotides match TRBD1. Germline trimming cut 9 bases from V and 7 bases from J; bases unmatched to any gene: 9. CDR1 MDHEN and CDR2 SYDVKM come from the germline V gene. This CDR3 region has 14 residues. The CDR3 bases are TGTGCCAGAAAGCGGGGACAGGGTGGTGAAAAACTGTTTTTT. Protein product: CARKRGQGGEKLFF.

The chain combines TRBV6-5 with TRBJ2-7; D perhaps matches TRBD1 (6 bases). Germline loops: CDR1 MNHEY, CDR2 SVGAGI. V was clipped by 5 bases and J by 6 bases, with 8 bases between them. The CDR3 contains 11 residues. In DNA, the CDR3 is TGTGCCAGCAGTCGAGGGGGCGAGCAGTACTTC. It is translated as CASSRGGEQYF.

J is TRBJ1-1 and V is TRBV6-1, with TRBD1 matching over 8 bases. This CDR3 region has 15 residues. Trimming took 2 bases from V and 5 from J; bases not matched to a gene: 7. Germline CDR1 reads MNHNS; CDR2 reads SASEGT. Here the CDR3 DNA reads TGTGCCAGCAGTGAAACCCACCGGACAGGGACTGAAGCTTTCTTT. Translation: CASSETHRTGTEAFF.

The sample holds a few counts of this clone. This chain links TRBV29-1 with TRBJ1-3; TRBD1 matches 8 bases. V shed 7 bases and J 2 bases; nucleotides not matched to a gene: 7. From germline, CDR1 is SQVTM and CDR2 ANQGSEA. This CDR3 spans 14 amino acids. The CDR3 is CSGLPDRAGNTIYF. The CDR3 region has the DNA TGCAGCGGATTACCGGACAGGGCTGGAAACACCATATATTTT. The full variable domain, its missing parts supplied by reference TRBV29-1 and TRBJ1-3, is SAVISQKPSRDICQRGTSLTIQCQVDSQVTMMFWYRQQPGQSLTLIATANQGSEATYESGFVIDKFPISRPNLTFSTLTVSNMSPEDSSIYLCSGLPDRAGNTIYFGEGSWLTVV.

The chain is built from TRBV19 and TRBJ1-1, with D perhaps matching TRBD1 (5 bases). Germline V CDR1 and CDR2: LNHDA, SQIVND (reference sequence). This CDR3 contains 14 residues. V was cut by 0 bases and J by 8 bases, with 13 bases left in between. The CDR3, as DNA: TGTGCCAGTAGTATAGACCGCCAGGGTCAGGAAGCTTTCTTT. This codes for CASSIDRQGQEAFF. Together with reference TRBV19 and TRBJ1-1, the CDR3 gives the full variable domain: DGGITQSPKYLFRKEGQNVTLSCEQNLNHDAMYWYRQDPGQGLRLIYYSQIVNDFQKGDIAEGYSVSREKKESFPLTVTSAQKNPTAFYLCASSIDRQGQEAFFGQGTRLTVV.

The CDR3 region is CASSVGASGSGVDTQYF. CDR3 coding DNA: TGTGCCAGCAGCGTAGGTGCTAGCGGGAGTGGAGTAGATACGCAGTATTTT. The chain has TRBV9 and TRBJ2-3; 10 nucleotides line up with TRBD2. V trimming: 0 bases; J trimming: 5 bases; junction bases outside the gene matches: 9. This CDR3 has 17 residues. Per the germline V gene, CDR1 is SGDLS and CDR2 is YYNGEE.

This clone came up once. The CDR3 nucleotides read TGCAGCGTTGAAGTCGTCCGTTGGACAGGATTTGACACTGAAGCTTTCTTT. It encodes CSVEVVRWTGFDTEAFF. The chain recombines TRBV29-1 with TRBJ1-1; 7 nucleotides align to TRBD1. Unmatched junction bases numbered 14, after V lost 1 base and J lost 3 bases. Germline CDR1 is SQVTM and CDR2 is ANQGSEA. This CDR3 region has 17 residues.

This clone was detected a few times. The rearrangement uses TRBV9 and TRBJ1-2; a possible D gene is TRBD1 (6 bases). The CDR3 runs to 12 residues. V shed 4 bases and J shed 7 bases, with 11 bases lying between them. The germline CDR1 and CDR2 sequences are SGDLS and YYNGEE. The DNA for the CDR3 is TGTGCCAGCAGCCTGGGGGCAAGTGGCTACACCTTC. It is translated as CASSLGASGYTF. The entire variable domain, with the rest obtained from reference TRBV9 and TRBJ1-2, is as follows: DSGVTQTPKHLITATGQRVTLRCSPRSGDLSVYWYQQSLDQGLQFLIQYYNGEERAKGNILERFSAQQFPDLHSELNLSSLELGDSALYFCASSLGASGYTFGSGTRLTVV.